The rows below give T cell receptor beta chains drawn from one sample of a study of OX40 agonist ivuxolimab in advanced cancers. Method: immunoSEQ multiplex PCR; TCRdb's copy keeps in-frame clones and lacks some. The table has about 20,000 clones, 70% to 80% seen once; the top ten hold about 15%. The sample was CD4+ or CD8+ T cells sorted from blood, taken in a trial of the OX40 agonist ivuxolimab. Every receptor here comes from an adult with an advanced solid tumor such as melanoma, head and neck, liver or kidney cancer. Each CDR3 is given with its conserved first and last residue. D genes are given only for firm matches. A row's size may be missing; if present it is once, few, many or a size class.

>TRBJ1-5|.|TRBV11-3|.
TGTGCCAGCAGCTTAGTTCCAGGTAGAGGAGAGCAGCCCCAGCATTTT
CASSLVPGRGEQPQHF
>TRBJ1-3|.|TRBV6-6|.
TGTGCCAGCAGGGACCCAGGCGTTCACGGAAACACCATATATTTT
CASRDPGVHGNTIYF
>TRBJ2-3|.|TRBV14|.
TGTGCCAGCAGCCAAGGAGTGGGGGGCGGCTACAGCACAGATACGCAGTATTTT
CASSQGVGGGYSTDTQYF
>TRBJ2-5|.|TRBV7-2|.
TGTGCCAGCAGCCACTGGGAGACCCAGTACTTC
CASSHWETQYF
>TRBJ2-4|TRBD2|TRBV14|.
TGTGCCAGCAGCCAAACCGGGACTAGCGGCGGGGCCAAAAACATTCAGTACTTC
CASSQTGTSGGAKNIQYF
>TRBJ1-1|.|TRBV7-6|large
TGTGCCAGCAGCCCCCCCCGGGACACTTCCACTGAAGCTTTCTTT
CASSPPRDTSTEAFF
>TRBJ1-6|TRBD1|TRBV2|few
TGTGCCAGCAGTTGGACAGGAAGCAATTCACCCCTCCACTTT
CASSWTGSNSPLHF
>TRBJ2-6|TRBD2|TRBV5-6|once
TGTGCCAGCAGCTTGGATCTAGCGGGGGGGCCGTATGGGGCCAACGTCCTGACTTTC
CASSLDLAGGPYGANVLTF
>TRBJ1-1|.|TRBV19|.
TGTGCCAGTAGTATAGTAAGTCTCGGAGGACAGGAAGCTTTCTTT
CASSIVSLGGQEAFF
>TRBJ1-5|.|TRBV9|.
TGTGCCAGCAGCGTAGATTCTGGCAATCAGCCCCAGCATTTT
CASSVDSGNQPQHF
>TRBJ1-1|.|TRBV2|.
TGTGCCAGCAGTGAAGAAAAGGGTGGCACTGAAGCTTTCTTT
CASSEEKGGTEAFF
>TRBJ1-3|.|TRBV9|.
TGTGCCAGCAGCGATCTAGGGCCTGGAAACACCATATATTTT
CASSDLGPGNTIYF